The 31 T cell receptor beta chains reported below all come from one sample, sequenced in a study of blood T cells in healthy people across ages. The second PCR ran roughly 7 to 11 cycles with a sample-barcoded 5' primer and J-beta primers. One entry per CDR3 protein, called by TCRdb with MiXCR from the 5' RACE reads. Here the sample spans about 1.4 million distinct CDR3 sequences, roughly 60% being singletons. Sample: blood. These TCRs come from a man in his late teens or twenties in good health.

The rearrangement links TRBV11-2 to TRBJ1-1; D unclear. Germline CDR1 and CDR2: SGHAT and FQNNGV. The CDR3 is made up of 14 amino acids. With 5 bases removed from V and 1 base from J, the gap between germline ends came to 11 bases. In DNA, the CDR3 is TGTGCCAGCAGCCCCCAACCTTGGAACACTGAAGCTTTCTTT. This codes for CASSPQPWNTEAFF.

This chain links TRBV5-1 with TRBJ2-1; no clear D. In germline, CDR1 is SGHRS, CDR2 YFSETQ. CDR3 size: 14 residues. The V end lost 4 bases, the J end lost 0 bases, and 8 bases lay between the germline ends. In DNA, the CDR3 is TGCGCCAGCAGCGTGGTCCCCTCCTACAATGAGCAGTTCTTC. Translation gives CASSVVPSYNEQFF.

The V and J genes are TRBV7-9 and TRBJ2-7, with TRBD1 matching over 7 bases. Trimming removed 4 bases from V and 6 bases from J; junction bases left unmatched: 9. The CDR3 is 14 amino acids. Germline V CDR1 and CDR2: SEHNR, FQNEAQ (reference sequence). CDR3 bases: TGTGCCAGCAGCTCCCCGACAGGGCTTGGCGAGCAGTACTTC. Translation gives CASSSPTGLGEQYF.

The chain joins TRBV10-3 to TRBJ1-2; TRBD1 aligns across 9 bases. The CDR3 runs to 13 residues. From germline, CDR1 is ENHRY and CDR2 SYGVKD. V shed 6 bases and J 8 bases; nucleotides not matched to a gene: 7. The CDR3 region has the DNA TGTGCCATCAGGGGCCGGGACAGGGACGGCTACACCTTC. Its protein is CAIRGRDRDGYTF.

This chain connects TRBV27 to TRBJ1-4, with D possibly being TRBD1 (6 bases). V lost 4 bases to trimming and J lost 8 bases, with 17 bases between them. The germline CDR1 and CDR2 sequences are MNHEY and SMNVEV (reference sequence). The CDR3 has 15 amino acids. CDR3 in DNA: TGTGCCAGCAGTTCCCTCCTCACAGGGTTCGAAAAACTGTTTTTT. Translation: CASSSLLTGFEKLFF.

This chain connects TRBV11-2 to TRBJ2-5; D is possibly TRBD1 (5 bases). Germline CDR1 reads SGHAT; CDR2 reads FQNNGV. Trimming shortened V by 8 bases and J by 0 bases, and 10 bases separated the two germline ends. The CDR3 is 13 amino acids. DNA of the CDR3: TGTGCCAGCGGACACCTGTACCAAGAGACCCAGTACTTC. Its protein is CASGHLYQETQYF.

This clonotype came up once. The chain carries TRBV4-1 and TRBJ2-1; 10 bases match TRBD2. The germline CDR1 and CDR2 sequences are MGHRA and YSYEKL. This CDR3 comprises 17 residues. The V segment lost 4 bases and the J segment 10 bases; nucleotides outside the gene matches: 16. The CDR3 DNA is TGCGCCAGCAGCCGGACTAGCGGCCCCTACTCGGTTCGCGAGCAGTTCTTC. Translating it yields CASSRTSGPYSVREQFF.

On this clonotype: This may arise from a read error, as a much more abundant clone is one base away. The chain recombines TRBV7-2 with TRBJ2-7; 10 bases are shared with TRBD1. The germline V gene has CDR1 SGHTA and CDR2 FQGNSA. CDR3 length: 14 residues. CDR3 loop: CANSLGQGMWEQYF. The CDR3, as DNA: TGTGCCAACAGCCTGGGACAGGGGATGTGGGAGCAGTACTTC. Combining the CDR3 with reference TRBV7-2 and TRBJ2-7 gives the whole variable domain GAGVSQSPSNKVTEKGKDVELRCDPISGHTALYWYRQSLGQGLEFLIYFQGNSAPDKSGLPSDRFSAERTGGSVSTLTIQRTQQEDSAVYLCANSLGQGMWEQYFGPGTRLTVT.

The sample holds a few counts of this clonotype. The V and J genes are TRBV7-2 and TRBJ2-5, with TRBD2 matching over 12 bases. The CDR3 consists of 15 residues. After removal of 0 bases from V and 7 bases from J, the junction contained 3 bases not matched to a gene. Germline assignment: CDR1 SGHTA and CDR2 FQGNSA. DNA of the CDR3: TGTGCCAGCAGCTTAGCAGCTAGCGGGGGGGGGACCCAGTACTTC. Translated, it gives CASSLAASGGGTQYF.

The V call is TRBV10-3, the J call TRBJ2-3; D tentatively reads TRBD1 or TRBD2 (5 bases each). V gave up 0 bases and J gave up 2 bases, with 15 bases separating them. In germline, CDR1 is ENHRY, CDR2 SYGVKD. The CDR3 sequence is 17 residues long. CDR3 DNA: TGTGCCATCAGTGAGTCCCCCGGGACGGACTTCACAGATACGCAGTATTTT. This gives the protein CAISESPGTDFTDTQYF.

CDR3 sequence: CASSGRANTDTQYF. DNA of the CDR3: TGCGCCAGCTCTGGCAGGGCCAACACAGATACGCAGTATTTT. The chain has TRBV4-1 and TRBJ2-3, with TRBD1 as a possible D gene (5 bases). Trimming removed 8 bases from V and 2 bases from J, with 14 bases in between. Per germline, CDR1 MGHRA and CDR2 YSYEKL. This CDR3 is 14 amino acids long.

The chain links TRBV7-9 to TRBJ1-1; D is unresolved. Germline CDR1 reads SEHNR; CDR2 reads FQNEAQ (reference sequence). The CDR3 is 15 amino acids. V was cut by 1 base and J by 0 bases, with 9 bases left in between. The CDR3: CASSLVAAMNTEAFF. The CDR3 DNA reads TGTGCCAGCAGCTTAGTTGCAGCTATGAACACTGAAGCTTTCTTT.

The V call is TRBV5-6, the J call TRBJ2-4, with TRBD1 matching over 7 bases. The CDR3 sequence is 19 residues long. Per germline, CDR1 SGHDT and CDR2 YYEEEE. Unmatched junction bases numbered 12, after V lost 0 bases and J lost 0 bases. DNA of the CDR3: TGTGCCAGCAGCTTGGTCGCCGGGACAGCTAACCTAGCCAAAAACATTCAGTACTTC. This sequence encodes CASSLVAGTANLAKNIQYF.

This clonotype has just a few counts. V gene TRBV10-3 combines with J gene TRBJ2-7; perhaps TRBD1 as D (6 bases). Germline CDR1 reads ENHRY; CDR2 reads SYGVKD. Trimming pared 3 bases from V and 4 bases from J, leaving 10 bases between. This CDR3 is built from 13 residues. CDR3 DNA sequence: TGTGCCATCAGTGACGGACAGCCGTACGAGCAGTACTTC. Its translation: CAISDGQPYEQYF.

The chain carries TRBV20-1 and TRBJ2-1; perhaps D is TRBD1 or TRBD2 (6 bases each). Germline CDR1 reads DFQATT; CDR2 reads SNEGSKA (reference sequence). The CDR3 extends over 14 amino acids. V was pared by 5 bases and J by 6 bases, with 17 bases between. CDR3 DNA: TGCAGTGCTCCAGATCGGGGGCTAGGCAATGAGCAGTTCTTC. It specifies CSAPDRGLGNEQFF.

Only one count was recorded for this clonotype. The chain carries TRBV2 and TRBJ2-7; no clear D gene. Germline CDR1 SNHLY, CDR2 FYNNEI. V was cut by 6 bases and J by 4 bases, with 13 bases left in between. There are 13 residues in the CDR3. CDR3: CASSDRSLYEQYF. Here the CDR3 DNA reads TGTGCCAGCAGCGACCGCTCCCTATACGAGCAGTACTTC.

The V and J genes are TRBV2 and TRBJ2-3, with 9 bases aligning to TRBD2. The CDR3 consists of 17 residues. In germline, CDR1 is SNHLY, CDR2 FYNNEI. The junction had 10 bases not matched to a gene; V was cut back by 3 bases and J by 3 bases. The CDR3 loop is CASSDNERGERTDTQYF. CDR3 DNA: TGTGCCAGCAGTGATAATGAGCGGGGGGAGAGGACAGATACGCAGTATTTT.

The chain is built from TRBV7-2 and TRBJ2-7, with TRBD2 identical over 16 bases. This CDR3 has 19 residues. Germline V gene sequence: CDR1 SGHTA, CDR2 FQGNSA. The V segment lost 7 bases and the J segment 3 bases; nucleotides outside the gene matches: 15. The CDR3: CASTSIPGLAGGEVYEQYF. The CDR3 DNA sequence: TGTGCCAGCACCTCAATCCCGGGACTAGCGGGAGGGGAAGTCTACGAGCAGTACTTC.

This clonotype has more than one count but fewer than ten. The chain couples TRBV29-1 to TRBJ2-6; no reliable D call. Trimming stripped 1 base from V and 0 bases from J, with 7 bases between. The CDR3 runs 15 residues. Germline V lookup: CDR1 SQVTM, CDR2 ANQGSEA. CDR3 nucleotides: TGCAGCGTTGAAGTGGTGAGCTCTGGGGCCAACGTCCTGACTTTC. Translated: CSVEVVSSGANVLTF.

The chain couples TRBV12-5 to TRBJ1-4; 8 positions agree with TRBD1. Germline trimming cut 1 base from V and 4 bases from J; bases unmatched to any gene: 2. Looked up from germline, CDR1 is LGHNT and CDR2 is FRNRAP. The CDR3 is 15 residues long. CDR3 loop: CASGLGQGFNEKLFF. In DNA form, the CDR3 reads TGTGCTAGTGGTTTGGGACAGGGGTTTAATGAAAAACTGTTTTTT. The full variable domain, with the rest looked up from reference TRBV12-5 and TRBJ1-4, is DARVTQTPRHKVTEMGQEVTMRCQPILGHNTVFWYRQTMMQGLELLAYFRNRAPLDDSGMPKDRFSAEMPDATLATLKIQPSEPRDSAVYFCASGLGQGFNEKLFFGSGTQLSVL.

A few counts support this clonotype. V usage is TRBV20-1 and J usage is TRBJ2-4; 9 nucleotides agree with TRBD1. The junction had 6 bases not matched to a gene; V was cut back by 6 bases and J by 0 bases. Germline-derived CDR1 and CDR2 are DFQATT and SNEGSKA (reference sequence). The CDR3 length is 15 residues. Written as DNA, the CDR3 is TGCAGTGCCAACCGGGACAGGGTAGCCAAAAACATTCAGTACTTC. This gives the protein CSANRDRVAKNIQYF.

This clonotype was counted once. The genes are TRBV27 and TRBJ1-6; unclear D gene. CDR1 and CDR2 (germline): MNHEY, SMNVEV (reference sequence). V was clipped by 6 bases and J by 0 bases, with 12 bases between them. The CDR3 is made up of 16 amino acids. CDR3 in amino acids: CASSLDPHSYNSPLHF. The DNA for the CDR3 is TGTGCCAGCAGCCTAGATCCGCACTCCTATAATTCACCCCTCCACTTT.

This clonotype showed up just once. The rearrangement links TRBV9 to TRBJ2-2, with D uncertain. The CDR3 length is 11 residues. Trimming took 7 bases from V and 9 from J, leaving 10 bases between them. CDR1 is SGDLS and CDR2 is YYNGEE in the germline V gene. CDR3 nucleotide sequence: TGTGCCAGCGGAGAAACCAGGGAGCTGTTTTTT. Its protein is CASGETRELFF.

V usage is TRBV3-1 and J usage is TRBJ2-1, with D tentatively TRBD2 (6 bases). Per the germline V gene, CDR1 is LGHDT and CDR2 is YNNKEL (reference sequence). V was shortened by 0 bases and J by 8 bases, with 14 bases between the two germline ends. The CDR3 extends over 15 amino acids. The CDR3 DNA sequence: TGTGCCAGCAGCCAAGACCCGGGACTTACAGATGAGCAGTTCTTC. This translates into CASSQDPGLTDEQFF.

This chain connects TRBV4-1 to TRBJ2-1; 7 bases match TRBD1. This CDR3 has 15 amino acids. In germline, CDR1 is MGHRA, CDR2 YSYEKL. The trim removed 3 bases at V and 7 bases at J, leaving 9 bases unmatched. Here the CDR3 DNA reads TGCGCCAGCAGCCACCTAATGACAGGGAGTAATGAGCAGTTCTTC. Its translation is CASSHLMTGSNEQFF.

The sample holds one count of this clonotype. V gene TRBV4-1 combines with J gene TRBJ2-7; D gene unclear. The CDR3 sequence is 13 residues long. Looked up from germline, CDR1 is MGHRA and CDR2 is YSYEKL. V lost 1 base and J 5 bases, leaving 9 bases between the germline ends. The DNA for the CDR3 is TGCGCCAGCAGCCAAGGCCTAGTACACGAGCAGTACTTC. This sequence encodes CASSQGLVHEQYF.

The DNA for the CDR3 is TGCAGTGCTTTCGAGGGACAGGGTGAAAAACTGTTTTTT. This codes for CSAFEGQGEKLFF. This chain joins TRBV20-1 and TRBJ1-4; 9 positions match TRBD1. Trimming at V came to 5 bases and at J to 7 bases, leaving 5 bases not matched to a gene. Germline CDR1 DFQATT, CDR2 SNEGSKA (reference sequence). CDR3 length: 13 amino acids.

The chain joins TRBV20-1 to TRBJ1-2; no clear D gene. CDR1 is DFQATT, CDR2 SNEGSKA, per germline (reference sequence). Trimming took 4 bases from V and 1 from J, leaving 7 bases between them. The CDR3 is 12 amino acids. The CDR3 region is CSATERNYGYTF. DNA for the CDR3: TGCAGTGCTACAGAACGTAACTATGGCTACACCTTC.

The CDR3 loop is CASSYSSRPSNTEAFF. Here the CDR3 DNA reads TGTGCCAGCAGTTACTCGAGTCGACCTTCGAACACTGAAGCTTTCTTT. The chain uses TRBV6-2 or TRBV6-3 and TRBJ1-1, with unresolved D. CDR1 and CDR2 (germline): MNHEY, SVGEGT. Trimming left V 0 bases short and J 1 base short, with 12 bases between. CDR3 length: 16 amino acids.

This clonotype was counted between two and nine times. This rearrangement joins TRBV29-1 to TRBJ2-5; D remains unclear. Germline V CDR1 and CDR2: SQVTM, ANQGSEA. This CDR3 has 13 residues. V dropped 5 bases and J dropped 1 base, with 11 bases sitting between them. Here the CDR3 reads CSVTQYGQETQYF. The CDR3 DNA reads as TGCAGCGTTACCCAGTACGGCCAAGAGACCCAGTACTTC.

This sequence joins TRBV6-2 or TRBV6-3 and TRBJ1-2; D is ambiguous. Germline assignment: CDR1 MNHEY and CDR2 SVGEGT. The CDR3 runs to 11 residues. The V end was cut by 6 bases, the J end by 3 bases, with 5 bases between. The CDR3 region is CASSFHYGYTF. CDR3 in DNA: TGTGCCAGCAGCTTTCACTATGGCTACACCTTC.